This TCR beta chain appears in the sequencing data of a study of T cells after yellow fever vaccination. TCRdb reprocessed the 5' RACE reads with MiXCR, giving one entry per CDR3 protein. Seen here are nearly 550,000 distinct CDR3 sequences, 19% observed once, and the top ten hold over 11%. Germline values: CDR1 LGHNA, CDR2 YNFKEQ. The V segment lost 0 bases and the J segment 10 bases; nucleotides outside the gene matches: 7. The CDR3 runs 16 residues. The chain uses TRBV4-2 and TRBJ1-4, with 11 bases lining up with TRBD1. This TCR came from a man aged 25 to 40 who received the YFV17D yellow fever vaccine. The sample was PBMCs, taken 15 days after the yellow fever booster vaccination. This CDR3 reads CASSQELDRGRGKLFF. The CDR3 region has the DNA TGTGCCAGCAGCCAAGAACTGGACAGGGGGCGCGGAAAACTGTTTTTT.